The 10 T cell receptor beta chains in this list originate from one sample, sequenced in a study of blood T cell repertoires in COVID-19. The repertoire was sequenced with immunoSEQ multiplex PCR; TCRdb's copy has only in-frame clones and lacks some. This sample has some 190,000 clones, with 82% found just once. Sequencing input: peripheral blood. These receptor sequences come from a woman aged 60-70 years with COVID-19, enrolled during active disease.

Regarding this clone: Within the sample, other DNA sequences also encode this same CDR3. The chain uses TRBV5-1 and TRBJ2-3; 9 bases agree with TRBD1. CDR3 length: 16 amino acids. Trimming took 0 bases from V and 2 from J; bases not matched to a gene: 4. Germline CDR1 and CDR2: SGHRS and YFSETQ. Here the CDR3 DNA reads TGCGCCAGCAGCTTGGGGGGACAGGGAGCCACAGATACGCAGTATTTT. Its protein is CASSLGGQGATDTQYF. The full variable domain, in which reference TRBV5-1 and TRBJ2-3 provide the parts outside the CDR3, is KAGVTQTPRYLIKTRGQQVTLSCSPISGHRSVSWYQQTPGQGLQFLFEYFSETQRNKGNFPGRFSGRQFSNSRSEMNVSTLELGDSALYLCASSLGGQGATDTQYFGPGTRLTVL.

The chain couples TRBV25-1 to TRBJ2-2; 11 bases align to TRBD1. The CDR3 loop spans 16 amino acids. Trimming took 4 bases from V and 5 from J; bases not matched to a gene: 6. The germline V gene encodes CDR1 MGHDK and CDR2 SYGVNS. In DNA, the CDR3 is TGTGCCAGCAGTGCCCCGGGACAGGGGGGAACCGGGGAGCTGTTTTTT. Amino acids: CASSAPGQGGTGELFF.

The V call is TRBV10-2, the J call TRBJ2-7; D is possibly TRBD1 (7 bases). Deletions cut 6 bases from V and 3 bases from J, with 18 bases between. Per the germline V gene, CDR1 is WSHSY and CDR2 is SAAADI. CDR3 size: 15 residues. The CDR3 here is CASSRGGTALYEQYV. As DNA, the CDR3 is TGCGCCAGCAGCAGAGGGGGGACAGCTCTCTACGAGCAGTACGTC.

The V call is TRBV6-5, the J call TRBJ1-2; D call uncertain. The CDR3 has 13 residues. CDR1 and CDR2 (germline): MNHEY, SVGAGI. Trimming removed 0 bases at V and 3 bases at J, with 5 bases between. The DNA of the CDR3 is TGTGCCAGCAGTTACTCACGGGACTATGGCTACACCTTC. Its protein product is CASSYSRDYGYTF.

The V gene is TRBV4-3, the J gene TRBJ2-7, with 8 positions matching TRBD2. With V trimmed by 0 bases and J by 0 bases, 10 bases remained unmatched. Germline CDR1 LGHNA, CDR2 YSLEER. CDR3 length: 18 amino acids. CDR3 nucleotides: TGCGCCAGCAGCCAAGATTTCGGTCGGGGGGGAAGCTCCTACGAGCAGTACTTC. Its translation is CASSQDFGRGGSSYEQYF.

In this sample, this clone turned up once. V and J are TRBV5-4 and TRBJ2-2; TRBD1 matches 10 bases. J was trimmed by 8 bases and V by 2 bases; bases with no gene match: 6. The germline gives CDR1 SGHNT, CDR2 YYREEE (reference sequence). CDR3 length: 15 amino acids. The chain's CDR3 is CASSLRDRGSGELFF. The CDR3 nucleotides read TGTGCCAGCAGCTTACGGGACAGGGGATCGGGGGAGCTGTTTTTT.

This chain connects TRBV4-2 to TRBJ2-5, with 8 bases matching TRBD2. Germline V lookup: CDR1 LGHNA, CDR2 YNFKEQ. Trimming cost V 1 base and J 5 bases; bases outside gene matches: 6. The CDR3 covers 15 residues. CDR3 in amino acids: CASSQVGAGDETQYF. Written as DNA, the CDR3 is TGTGCCAGCAGCCAAGTGGGAGCGGGAGATGAGACCCAGTACTTC.

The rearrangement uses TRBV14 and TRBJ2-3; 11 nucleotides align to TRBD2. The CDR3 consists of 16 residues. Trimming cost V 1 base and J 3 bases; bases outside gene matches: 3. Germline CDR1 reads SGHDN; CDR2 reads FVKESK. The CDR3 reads CASSQAASGGTDTQYF. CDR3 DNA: TGTGCCAGCAGCCAAGCGGCTAGCGGGGGGACAGATACGCAGTATTTT.

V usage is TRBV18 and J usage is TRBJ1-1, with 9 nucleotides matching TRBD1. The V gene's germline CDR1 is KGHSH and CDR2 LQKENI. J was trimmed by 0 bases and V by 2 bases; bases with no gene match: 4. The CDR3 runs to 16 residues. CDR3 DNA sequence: TGTGCCAGCTCACCAAGGACAGGGGTCATGAACACTGAAGCTTTCTTT. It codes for CASSPRTGVMNTEAFF.

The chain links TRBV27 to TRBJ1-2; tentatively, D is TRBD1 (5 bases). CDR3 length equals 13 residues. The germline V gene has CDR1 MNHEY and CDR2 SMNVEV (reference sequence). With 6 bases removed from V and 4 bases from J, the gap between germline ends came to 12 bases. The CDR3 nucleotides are TGTGCCAGCAGGCGATCGGGGGGCTATGGCTACACCTTC. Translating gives CASRRSGGYGYTF.